The present T cell receptor (beta chain) was sequenced within a study of identical twins. TCRdb passed the 5' RACE reads through MiXCR, listing each CDR3 protein once. The sample carries approximately 600,000 distinct CDR3 sequences, 9.6% recorded once. This CDR3 comprises 14 residues. V shed 4 bases and J 6 bases; nucleotides not matched to a gene: 4. Germline values: CDR1 SGHNT, CDR2 YENEEA. Study-wide results and limits: For zero-insertion analyses, partial confounding could come from invariant MAIT and iNKT cells. Out-of-frame sharing of TCR alpha in monozygotic twins was underestimated by models. With beta out-of-frame sequences, excess sharing by twins was weaker.

Many counts were recorded for this clonotype. Its antigen is undetermined. These same data were also listed under a study on yellow fever vaccine responses in identical twins. That report adds: Twins' vaccine T cell response reportedly seemed partly convergent, partly personalized.

The V gene is TRBV11-3, the J gene TRBJ2-7; 12 bases are a match to TRBD1. This receptor was identified in a woman aged 18-29 years in good health. Sample: PBMCs. CDR3 in amino acids: CASSSGQGASEQYF. The DNA of the CDR3 is TGTGCCAGCAGCTCGGGACAGGGGGCCTCCGAGCAGTACTTC.